The clone carrying this T cell receptor (beta chain) was seen once. At the survey level, the v3.0 immunoSEQ assay was run. Repertoires were generated with immunoSEQ multiplex PCR, while TCRdb's copy carries only in-frame clones and drops some. The sample lists around 26,000 clones; 76% were seen once. CDR3 length equals 14 residues. The V end was cut by 5 bases, the J end by 6 bases, with 14 bases between. Germline CDR1 reads MGHRA; CDR2 reads YSYEKL. The sample is drawn from a study of long-term antiretroviral therapy in people with HIV. This chain uses TRBV4-1 with TRBJ2-1; D unclear. This specimen consisted of unsorted PBMCs, obtained 1.1 years before starting antiretroviral therapy. The source is a woman aged 40 to 50 with HIV. The CDR3 sequence is CASSARNDGNEQFF. In DNA form, the CDR3 reads TGCGCCAGCAGCGCGCGTAACGACGGCAATGAGCAGTTCTTC.